The 8 T cell receptor beta chains below were found in one sample sequenced in a study of response to subunit inactivated influenza vaccine. TCRdb re-derived calls from the RT-PCR reads in MiXCR, one entry per CDR3 protein. The sample consists of under 750,000 distinct CDR3 sequences, about 12% of them appearing once. The source was PBMCs from blood, collected on the day of vaccination. These receptors were taken from a man between 50 and 59 years old who received an inactivated influenza vaccine.

This clonotype was counted ten times or more. The chain uses TRBV20-1 and TRBJ1-2, with D hard to call. The CDR3 spans 14 residues. V lost 6 bases and J 2 bases, leaving 16 bases between the germline ends. Germline values: CDR1 DFQATT, CDR2 SNEGSKA (reference sequence). CDR3 in amino acids: CSANEGAANYGYTF. CDR3 nucleotide sequence: TGCAGTGCGAACGAGGGTGCCGCAAACTATGGCTACACCTTC.

The rearrangement links TRBV12-3 or TRBV12-4 to TRBJ1-4, with a possible D match to TRBD1 (5 bases). V lost 6 bases, J lost 5 bases, and 16 bases lay in between. This CDR3 region has 15 residues. Here the CDR3 DNA reads TGTGCCAGCAGCATATCAGGGATAGGGAATGAAAAACTGTTTTTT. This encodes CASSISGIGNEKLFF.

The chain has TRBV27 and TRBJ2-2; 7 nucleotides line up with TRBD1. CDR1 is MNHEY, CDR2 SMNVEV, per germline (reference sequence). This CDR3 contains 14 residues. After removal of 5 bases from V and 4 bases from J, the junction contained 4 bases not matched to a gene. CDR3 sequence: CASSRGQTTGELFF. The CDR3 DNA reads TGTGCCAGCAGTAGGGGACAGACCACCGGGGAGCTGTTTTTT.

There are many counts of this clonotype. J is TRBJ2-7 and V is TRBV27; 13 bases align to TRBD2. The germline V gene encodes CDR1 MNHEY and CDR2 SMNVEV (reference sequence). J gave up 3 bases and V 1 base, and 3 bases lay outside the gene matches. This CDR3 contains 16 residues. The CDR3: CASSLLLAGGFYEQYF. The CDR3 DNA follows: TGTGCCAGCAGTTTATTACTAGCGGGAGGGTTCTACGAGCAGTACTTC.

The chain recombines TRBV7-2 with TRBJ2-7, with D perhaps being TRBD1 or TRBD2 (5 bases each). Germline CDR1 is SGHTA and CDR2 is FQGNSA. V was shortened by 2 bases and J by 6 bases, with 20 bases between the two germline ends. The CDR3 consists of 16 residues. CDR3 coding DNA: TGTGCCAGCAGCTTAAGTCCTCAAGTCTCCGGGGCCGAGCAGTACTTC. As protein: CASSLSPQVSGAEQYF.

The rearrangement links TRBV11-3 to TRBJ2-1, with 7 bases fitting TRBD1. Germline values: CDR1 SGHNT, CDR2 YENEEA. Losses at the gene ends were 4 bases for V and 6 bases for J; bases not matched to a gene: 6. The CDR3 is made up of 14 amino acids. The CDR3 reads CASSSRQGINEQFF. The CDR3 DNA is TGTGCCAGCAGCTCGCGACAGGGTATCAATGAGCAGTTCTTC.

The chain uses TRBV5-1 and TRBJ2-7; no definite D call. CDR1 is SGHRS, CDR2 YFSETQ, per germline. CDR3 length: 15 residues. V shed 0 bases and J shed 1 base, with 11 bases lying between them. CDR3 protein: CASSLEISNSYEQYF. In DNA form, the CDR3 reads TGCGCCAGCAGCTTGGAGATCTCTAATTCCTACGAGCAGTACTTC.

The chain is built from TRBV20-1 and TRBJ2-5; TRBD1 is a possible D gene (5 bases). Trimming stripped 2 bases from V and 6 bases from J, with 10 bases between. This CDR3 is built from 12 residues. CDR1 DFQATT and CDR2 SNEGSKA come from the germline V gene (reference sequence). CDR3 DNA sequence: TGCAGTGCTAGACCGGACAAAAAGACCCAGTACTTC. This codes for CSARPDKKTQYF.